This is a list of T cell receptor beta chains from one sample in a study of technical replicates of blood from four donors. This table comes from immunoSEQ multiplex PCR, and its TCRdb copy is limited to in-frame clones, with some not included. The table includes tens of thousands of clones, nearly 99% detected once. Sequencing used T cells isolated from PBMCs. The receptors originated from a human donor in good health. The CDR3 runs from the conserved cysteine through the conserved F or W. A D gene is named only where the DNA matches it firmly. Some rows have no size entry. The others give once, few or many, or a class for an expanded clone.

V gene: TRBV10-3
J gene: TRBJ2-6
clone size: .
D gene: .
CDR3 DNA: TGTGCCATCACCAGAACATCAGATACTGGGGCCAACGTCCTGACTTTC
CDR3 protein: CAITRTSDTGANVLTF

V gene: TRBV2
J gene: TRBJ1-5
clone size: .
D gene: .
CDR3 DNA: TGTGCCAGCAGTGTAATCCAGGGTGATCAGCCCCAGCATTTT
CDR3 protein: CASSVIQGDQPQHF

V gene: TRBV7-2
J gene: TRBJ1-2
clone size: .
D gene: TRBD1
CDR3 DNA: TGTGCCAGCAGCCTTCCGGGACAGGGGGCGCTGGGAGGTGGCTACACCTTC
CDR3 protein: CASSLPGQGALGGGYTF

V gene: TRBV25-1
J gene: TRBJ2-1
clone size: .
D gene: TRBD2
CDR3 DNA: TGTGCCAGCAGTGAGACGGGGGGTTATGAGCAGTTCTTC
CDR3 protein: CASSETGGYEQFF

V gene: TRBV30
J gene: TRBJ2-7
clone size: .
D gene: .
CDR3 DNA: TGTGCCTGGAGTGTACAGGGAAAAACCTACGAGCAGTACTTC
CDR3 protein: CAWSVQGKTYEQYF

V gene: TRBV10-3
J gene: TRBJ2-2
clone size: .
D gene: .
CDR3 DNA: TGTGCCATCAGTGAGATGAGGTCGAGGACCGGGGAGCTGTTTTTT
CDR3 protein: CAISEMRSRTGELFF

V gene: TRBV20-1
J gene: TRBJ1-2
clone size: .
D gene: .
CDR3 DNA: TGCAGTGCTACTACAGGAGGCTACACCTTC
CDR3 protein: CSATTGGYTF

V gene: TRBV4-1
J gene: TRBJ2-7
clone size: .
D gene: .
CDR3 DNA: TGCGCCAGCAGCCAAGTGCTCACAGATGAGCAGTACTTC
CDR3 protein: CASSQVLTDEQYF

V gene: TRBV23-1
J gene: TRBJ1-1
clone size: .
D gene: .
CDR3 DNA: TGCGCCAGCACCAGATCCCCCTCACCCATCCGATTTGAAGCTTTCTTT
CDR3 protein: CASTRSPSPIRFEAFF

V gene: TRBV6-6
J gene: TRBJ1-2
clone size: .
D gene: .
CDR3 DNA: TGTGCCAGCAGTTACGACGGGGATGGCTACACCTTC
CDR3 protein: CASSYDGDGYTF

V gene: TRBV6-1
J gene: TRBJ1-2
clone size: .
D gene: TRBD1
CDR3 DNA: TGTGCCAGCAGTGGAAGTTGGGGAGGACAGGGATCCTATGGCTACACCTTC
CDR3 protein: CASSGSWGGQGSYGYTF

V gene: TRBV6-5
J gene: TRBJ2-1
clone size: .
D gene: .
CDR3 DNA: TGTGCCAGCAGTTACGGGACTTATGCCCAGTTCTTC
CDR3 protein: CASSYGTYAQFF

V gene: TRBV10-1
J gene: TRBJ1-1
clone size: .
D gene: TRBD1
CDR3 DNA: TGCGCCAGCAGTGAATCAGGGGGCACTGAAGCTTTCTTT
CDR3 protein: CASSESGGTEAFF

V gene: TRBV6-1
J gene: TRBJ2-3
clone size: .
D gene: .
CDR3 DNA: TGTGCCAGCAGTAGGACTGGGAGCGGCACAGATACGCAGTATTTT
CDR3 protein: CASSRTGSGTDTQYF

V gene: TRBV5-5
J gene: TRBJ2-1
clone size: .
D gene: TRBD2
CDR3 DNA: TGTGCCAGCAGCTCATGGCGGGGGAAGTCCGATGAGCAGTTCTTC
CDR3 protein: CASSSWRGKSDEQFF

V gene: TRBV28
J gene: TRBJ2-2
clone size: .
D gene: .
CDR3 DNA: TGTGCCAGCAGCTATGTGGCAGGGAACACCGGGGAGCTGTTTTTT
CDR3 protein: CASSYVAGNTGELFF

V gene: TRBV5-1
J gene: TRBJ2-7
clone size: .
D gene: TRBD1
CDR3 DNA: TGCGCCAGCAGCCCGGACAGGGGCTACGAGCAGTACTTC
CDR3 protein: CASSPDRGYEQYF

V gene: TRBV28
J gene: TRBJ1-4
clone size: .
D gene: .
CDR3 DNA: TGTGCCAGCAGTCCCTATCCACAGAGCAGAAATGAAAAACTGTTTTTT
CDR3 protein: CASSPYPQSRNEKLFF

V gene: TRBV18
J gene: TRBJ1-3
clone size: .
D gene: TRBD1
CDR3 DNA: TGTGCCAGCTCACAGGGGGCTGCCTCTGGAAACACCATATATTTT
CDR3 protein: CASSQGAASGNTIYF

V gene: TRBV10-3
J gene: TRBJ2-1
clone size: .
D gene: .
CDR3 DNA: TGTGCCATCACACAGGCCCTCTACAATGAGCAGTTCTTC
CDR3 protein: CAITQALYNEQFF

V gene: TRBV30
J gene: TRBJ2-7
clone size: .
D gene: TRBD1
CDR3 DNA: TGTGCCGGCCAGACAGGGCTGACCTACGAGCAGTACTTC
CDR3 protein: CAGQTGLTYEQYF

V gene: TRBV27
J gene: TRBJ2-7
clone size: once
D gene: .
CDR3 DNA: TGTGCCAGCAGTTTAGTGGGATCGGGGGACGAGCAGTACTTC
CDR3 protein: CASSLVGSGDEQYF

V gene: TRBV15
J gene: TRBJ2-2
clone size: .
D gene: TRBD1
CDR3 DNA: TGTGCCACCAGCCACGAAGACAGGGGAATCACCGGGGAGCTGTTTTTT
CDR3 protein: CATSHEDRGITGELFF

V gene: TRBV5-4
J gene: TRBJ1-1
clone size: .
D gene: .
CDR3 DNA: TGTGCCAGCAGCTTCTTGGCTTTCGCAGGGAATGAAGCTTTCTTT
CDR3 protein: CASSFLAFAGNEAFF

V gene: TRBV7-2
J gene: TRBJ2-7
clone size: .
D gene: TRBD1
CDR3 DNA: TGTGCCAGCAGCTTAGCGACTACAGGGGGCGTTTCGGCCTACGAGCAGTACTTC
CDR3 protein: CASSLATTGGVSAYEQYF

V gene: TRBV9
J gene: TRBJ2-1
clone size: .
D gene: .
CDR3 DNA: TGTGCCAGCAGCGAGCTCCCAGGGTCCTACAATGAGCAGTTCTTC
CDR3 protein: CASSELPGSYNEQFF

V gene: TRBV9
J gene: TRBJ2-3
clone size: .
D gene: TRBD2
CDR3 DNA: TGTGCCAGCAGCGTTAGCGGGCCTAGCACAGATACGCAGTATTTT
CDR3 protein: CASSVSGPSTDTQYF

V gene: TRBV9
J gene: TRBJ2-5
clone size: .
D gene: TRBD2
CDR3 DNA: TGTGCCAGCAGCGTAGACCCCGGGACTACACAAGAGACCCAGTACTTC
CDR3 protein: CASSVDPGTTQETQYF

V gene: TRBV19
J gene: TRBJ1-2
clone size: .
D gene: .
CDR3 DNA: TGTGCCAGTAGTATAGCCACCGGTAACTATGGCTACACCTTC
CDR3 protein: CASSIATGNYGYTF

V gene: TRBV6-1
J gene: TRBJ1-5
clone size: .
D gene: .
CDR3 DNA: TGTGCCAGCAGTGTCGCTATCCCAGGCTTTAGCAATCAGCCCCAGCATTTT
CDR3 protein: CASSVAIPGFSNQPQHF

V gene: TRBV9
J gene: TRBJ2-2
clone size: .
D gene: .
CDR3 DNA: TGTGCCAGCAGCGTAGCGAGGGGGTGGGATACCGGGGAGCTGTTTTTT
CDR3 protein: CASSVARGWDTGELFF

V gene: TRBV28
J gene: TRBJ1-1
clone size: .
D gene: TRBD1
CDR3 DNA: TGTGCCAGCAGCGGACAGGGGTACGTCACTGAAGCTTTCTTT
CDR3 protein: CASSGQGYVTEAFF

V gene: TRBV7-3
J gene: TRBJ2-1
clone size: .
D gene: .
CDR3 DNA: TGTGCCAGCAGCTTAACGTTTGCGGACTACAATGAGCAGTTCTTC
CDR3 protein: CASSLTFADYNEQFF

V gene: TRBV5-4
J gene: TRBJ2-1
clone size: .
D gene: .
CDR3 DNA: TGTGCCAGCAGCTCCCCGTCGGCGGGGTGGGCCTACAATGAGCAGTTCTTC
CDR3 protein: CASSSPSAGWAYNEQFF

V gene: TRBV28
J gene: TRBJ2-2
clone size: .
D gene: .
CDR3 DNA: TGTGCCAGCAACCTTTTGAGTAACACCGGGGAGCTGTTTTTT
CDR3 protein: CASNLLSNTGELFF